This T cell receptor (beta chain) was observed in a study of blood T cell repertoires in COVID-19. Study-wide background: Material from acute and convalescent COVID-19 was sourced from the United States, Italy and Spain. PBMCs, B-cell-depleted T cells, or T cells were the source of the cDNA or gDNA that made up the material.

Germline assignment: CDR1 MNHEY and CDR2 SMNVEV (reference sequence). The CDR3 contains 15 residues. V was clipped by 4 bases and J by 8 bases, with 17 bases between them. As originally analysed: Cell counts per sample came from amplifying reference gene primers. Assay used: immunoSEQ multiplex PCR; TCRdb lists only in-frame clones, some missing. Clonal size and the V and J genes are those of that table, whereas D and trimming came from the DNA. The table records over 110,000 clones, about 90% of them present only once. The specimen sequenced was peripheral blood. The source of this sequence is a woman in her forties or fifties with acute or convalescent COVID-19. This sequence joins TRBV27 and TRBJ1-4, with D tentatively TRBD1 (6 bases). The CDR3 loop is CASSSRQGLSEKLFF. In DNA, the CDR3 is TGTGCCAGCAGTTCTCGCCAGGGGTTAAGCGAAAAACTGTTTTTT.